Below, one T cell receptor beta chain is given with its context. The junction departs from germline at one end; a sequencing error may be responsible. As originally analysed: For nucleated cells, counts were estimated from reference gene primer amplification. Repertoires were generated with immunoSEQ multiplex PCR, while TCRdb's copy carries only in-frame clones and drops some. The DNA gave D and trimming, while V, J and clone size come from that table. The repertoire holds over 30,000 clones, with 80% as singletons. The sample originates from a study of blood T cell repertoires in COVID-19. In the study overall: The United States, Italy and Spain supplied acute and convalescent COVID-19 samples. From T cells, B-cell-depleted T cells, or PBMCs came the material, which was cDNA or gDNA.

Germline V lookup: CDR1 SNHLY, CDR2 FYNNEI. CDR3 length equals 13 residues. The chain combines TRBV2 with TRBJ1-3; D not resolved. Input material: peripheral blood. This sequence originates from an elderly man with active or convalescent COVID-19. CDR3 sequence: CASSERELLQPNF. The CDR3 region has the DNA TGTGCCAGCAGTGAACGGGAGCTCCTCCAACCTAATTTT. The whole variable domain, remainder taken from reference TRBV2 and TRBJ1-3, is EPEVTQTPSHQVTQMGQEVILRCVPISNHLYFYWYRQILGQKVEFLVSFYNNEISEKSEIFDDQFSVERPDGSNFTLKIRSTKLEDSAMYFCASSERELLQPNFGEGSWLTVV.